This T cell receptor (beta chain) was sequenced during a study of cytomegalovirus exposure and HLA in healthy donors. General observations from the study: A later examination showed that TCR association rates differed by HLA locus, with DRB1 most and HLA-C fewest. Common viral pathogens seemed, in a later analysis, to connect with several of the most significant clusters.

With regard to this clone: As yet, its antigen is unknown.

The V gene's germline CDR1 is MGHDK and CDR2 SYGVNS. Trimming cost V 1 base and J 7 bases; bases outside gene matches: 6. The CDR3 covers 16 residues. Primers: 60 Vbeta forward and 13 Jbeta reverse. Data came from immunoSEQ multiplex PCR; TCRdb stores just in-frame clones and leaves some out. The table includes about 160,000 clones, approximately 78% detected once. Each donor's status was that of a healthy bone marrow donor. The material sequenced was PBMCs. This chain connects TRBV25-1 to TRBJ1-4, with 10 bases identical to TRBD1. This receptor was identified in a male donor in good health and CMV-seronegative. The CDR3 protein is CASSEFKTGGGEKLFF. CDR3 nucleotides: TGTGCCAGCAGTGAATTTAAGACAGGGGGCGGTGAAAAACTGTTTTTT.